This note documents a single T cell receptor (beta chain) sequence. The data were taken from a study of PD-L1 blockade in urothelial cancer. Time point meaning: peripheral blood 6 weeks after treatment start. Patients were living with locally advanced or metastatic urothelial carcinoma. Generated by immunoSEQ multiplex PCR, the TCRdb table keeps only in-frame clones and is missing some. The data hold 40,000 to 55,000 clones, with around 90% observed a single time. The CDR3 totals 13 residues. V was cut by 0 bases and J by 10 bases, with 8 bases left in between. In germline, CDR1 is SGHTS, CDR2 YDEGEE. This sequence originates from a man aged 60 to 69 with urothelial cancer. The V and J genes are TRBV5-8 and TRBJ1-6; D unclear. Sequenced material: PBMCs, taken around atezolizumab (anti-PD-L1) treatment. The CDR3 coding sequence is TGTGCCAGCAGCTTGGCCCCCGTCTCACCCCTCCACTTT. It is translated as CASSLAPVSPLHF.